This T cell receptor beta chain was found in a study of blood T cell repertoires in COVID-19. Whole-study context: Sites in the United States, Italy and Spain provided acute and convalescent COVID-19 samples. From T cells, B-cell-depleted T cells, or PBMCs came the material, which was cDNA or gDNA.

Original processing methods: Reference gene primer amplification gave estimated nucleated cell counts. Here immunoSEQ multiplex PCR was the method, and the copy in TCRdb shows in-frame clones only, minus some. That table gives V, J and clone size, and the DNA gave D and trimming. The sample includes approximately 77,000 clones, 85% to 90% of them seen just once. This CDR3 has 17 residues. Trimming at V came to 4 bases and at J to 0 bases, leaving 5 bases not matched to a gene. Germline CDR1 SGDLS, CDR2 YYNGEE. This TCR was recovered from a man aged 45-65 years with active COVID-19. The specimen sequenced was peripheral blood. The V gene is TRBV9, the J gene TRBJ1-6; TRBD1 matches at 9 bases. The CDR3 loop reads CASSSPTGGSYNSPLHF. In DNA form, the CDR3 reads TGTGCCAGCAGCAGCCCGACAGGGGGCTCCTATAATTCACCCCTCCACTTT.